These 21 T cell receptor beta chains were all obtained from the same sample, sequenced in a study of T-cell reconstitution after alpha-beta-depleted transplantation in children. The TCRbeta library incorporated unique molecular identifiers. TCRdb ran MiXCR on the PCR reads and lists one entry per CDR3 protein. This sample has some 590,000 distinct CDR3 sequences, with roughly a tenth found just once. Sequencing used PBMCs from the stem cell graft donor, obtained from the stem cell graft. The receptor source for this set is a human donor who donated a stem cell graft to a child with acute myeloid leukemia.

In its sample, this clonotype was seen a few times. This chain joins TRBV24-1 and TRBJ2-2; D might be TRBD1 (6 bases). The CDR3 length is 12 residues. Trimming stripped 10 bases from V and 5 bases from J, with 10 bases between. Germline CDR1 is KGHDR and CDR2 is SFDVKD. DNA of the CDR3: TGTGCCACACAGGGAGTTACCGGGGAGCTGTTTTTT. This codes for CATQGVTGELFF.

The table lists this clonotype with many counts. The chain has TRBV6-5 and TRBJ2-7, with 10 positions matching TRBD1. Germline values: CDR1 MNHEY, CDR2 SVGAGI. J lost 3 bases, V lost 6 bases, and 8 bases had no gene match. This CDR3 contains 15 residues. The CDR3 DNA reads as TGTGCCAGCAGCTACCGGGACAGGGGATTCTACGAGCAGTACTTC. Translating gives CASSYRDRGFYEQYF.

This clonotype was counted only a few times. CDR3 in DNA: TGTGCTAGTGGTTTGACGCTCCCTGGGGCGGGACAAAGAATTAGCTACAATGAGCAGTTCTTC. This gives the protein CASGLTLPGAGQRISYNEQFF. The rearrangement links TRBV12-5 to TRBJ2-1; perhaps D is TRBD1 or TRBD2 (6 bases each). V was cut by 2 bases and J by 3 bases, with 29 bases left in between. Per the germline V gene, CDR1 is LGHNT and CDR2 is FRNRAP. The CDR3 consists of 21 residues. The full variable domain, with the rest looked up from reference TRBV12-5 and TRBJ2-1, is DARVTQTPRHKVTEMGQEVTMRCQPILGHNTVFWYRQTMMQGLELLAYFRNRAPLDDSGMPKDRFSAEMPDATLATLKIQPSEPRDSAVYFCASGLTLPGAGQRISYNEQFFGPGTRLTVL.

The CDR3 region is CASNPQGLVRGYTF. CDR3 DNA sequence: TGTGCCAGCAATCCACAGGGACTTGTGCGCGGCTACACCTTC. The V gene is TRBV28, the J gene TRBJ1-2; tentative D call: TRBD1 (6 bases). V was pared by 7 bases and J by 8 bases, with 20 bases between. Germline loops: CDR1 MDHEN, CDR2 SYDVKM. The CDR3 is made up of 14 amino acids.

This clonotype was seen a few times. The chain couples TRBV12-3 or TRBV12-4 to TRBJ1-6; 9 bases agree with TRBD1. The J segment lost 5 bases and the V segment lost 6 bases, leaving 8 bases of the junction unmatched. The CDR3 runs 16 residues. This chain's CDR3 is CASSSGTGRHNSPLHF. In nucleotides, the CDR3 is TGTGCCAGCAGCTCCGGGACAGGGCGGCATAATTCACCCCTCCACTTT.

This clonotype appeared a few times. This chain connects TRBV11-2 to TRBJ2-7; 10 nucleotides align to TRBD2. In germline, CDR1 is SGHAT, CDR2 FQNNGV. The CDR3 spans 18 residues. V trimming: 2 bases; J trimming: 0 bases; junction bases outside the gene matches: 10. The CDR3 sequence: CASSLSIAGGRNSYEQYF. The CDR3 nucleotides read TGTGCCAGCAGCTTATCCATAGCGGGAGGCCGGAACTCCTACGAGCAGTACTTC.

This clonotype was seen many times. The chain joins TRBV9 to TRBJ2-5; weak D call: TRBD2 (6 bases). In germline, CDR1 is SGDLS, CDR2 YYNGEE. The CDR3 has 16 amino acids. Trimming took off 4 bases at V and 5 bases at J, with 21 bases between the two ends. This CDR3 reads CASSIRDPSGGETQYF. DNA for the CDR3: TGTGCCAGCAGCATACGGGATCCTTCTGGGGGGGAGACCCAGTACTTC.

There are many counts of this clonotype. V is TRBV27 and J is TRBJ1-1, with D possibly being TRBD1 (5 bases). Germline CDR1 MNHEY, CDR2 SMNVEV (reference sequence). V was cut by 4 bases and J by 4 bases, with 13 bases left in between. The CDR3 is 14 amino acids. The CDR3 nucleotides read TGTGCCAGCAGTTGGGGGGTTAGGGGCACTGAAGCTTTCTTT. Translating gives CASSWGVRGTEAFF.

Only a few counts were recorded for this clonotype. V usage is TRBV12-3 or TRBV12-4 and J usage is TRBJ2-5; no clear D. The CDR3 has 11 amino acids. Trimming took off 4 bases at V and 11 bases at J, with 11 bases between the two ends. The CDR3 loop reads CASSSGGVQYF. CDR3 nucleotides: TGTGCCAGCAGTTCCGGCGGCGTACAGTACTTC.

The chain has TRBV30 and TRBJ1-1, with D uncertain. The germline CDR1 and CDR2 sequences are GTSNPN and SVGIG (reference sequence). V lost 0 bases and J 1 base, leaving 9 bases between the germline ends. The CDR3 loop spans 14 amino acids. This CDR3 reads CAWSVLPRNTEAFF. The CDR3 bases are TGTGCCTGGAGTGTACTCCCCCGGAACACTGAAGCTTTCTTT.

This clonotype was observed at least ten times. The V gene is TRBV6-1, the J gene TRBJ2-1; 7 bases align to TRBD2. Germline loops: CDR1 MNHNS, CDR2 SASEGT. V was pared by 7 bases and J by 7 bases, with 10 bases of the junction left unmatched. The CDR3 totals 14 residues. The CDR3 nucleotides are TGTGCCAGCACCCGGACGGGAGCGGGAAATGAGCAGTTCTTC. It translates to CASTRTGAGNEQFF.

In this sample, this clonotype turned up a few times. The chain carries TRBV7-2 and TRBJ2-5, with D tentatively TRBD1 or TRBD2 (7 bases each). Germline V gives CDR1 SGHTA, CDR2 FQGNSA. The CDR3 loop spans 15 amino acids. V was trimmed by 3 bases and J by 5 bases, leaving 16 bases between them. CDR3 protein: CASSFRQGGMETQYF. The CDR3 DNA reads TGTGCCAGCAGCTTTAGACAGGGAGGGATGGAGACCCAGTACTTC.

The J gene is TRBJ1-4, the V gene TRBV9, with no clear D. The CDR3 has 13 amino acids. The germline gives CDR1 SGDLS, CDR2 YYNGEE. V shed 0 bases and J shed 8 bases, with 8 bases lying between them. The CDR3 nucleotides read TGTGCCAGCAGCGTAGCGTTGGACGAAAAACTGTTTTTT. Its translation is CASSVALDEKLFF.

At least ten counts were recorded for this clonotype. The V gene is TRBV12-3 or TRBV12-4, the J gene TRBJ2-6; 8 bases line up with TRBD2. The CDR3 length is 21 residues. V gave up 3 bases and J gave up 0 bases; unmatched junction bases: 16. CDR3 in amino acids: CASSFYRPGLVATSGANVLTF. For the CDR3, the DNA is TGTGCCAGCAGTTTCTACCGACCGGGACTAGTTGCAACCTCTGGGGCCAACGTCCTGACTTTC.

A word on this clonotype: At one of its ends the junction is not consistent with the germline gene, which may arise from a read error. The chain employs TRBV27 and TRBJ2-3; TRBD1 might be the D (5 bases). The CDR3 runs 15 residues. Germline CDR1 MNHEY, CDR2 SMNVEV (reference sequence). CDR3 in DNA: TGTGCCAGCAGTTTATTCTTTTGGGGCACGGATACGCAGTATTTT. As protein: CASSLFFWGTDTQYF.

This clonotype was observed a handful of times. This rearrangement joins TRBV7-9 to TRBJ2-2; 8 nucleotides line up with TRBD1. Looked up from germline, CDR1 is SEHNR and CDR2 is FQNEAQ (reference sequence). This CDR3 is 17 amino acids long. V dropped 4 bases and J dropped 6; count of bases not matched to a gene: 13. This CDR3 reads CASSSNPDRVGAGELFF. CDR3 DNA sequence: TGTGCCAGCAGCTCAAACCCGGACAGGGTTGGAGCCGGGGAGCTGTTTTTT.

For the CDR3, the DNA is TGCAGCGTTGATATCCTAGCGGGAGTGAATGAGCAGTTCTTC. Its protein product is CSVDILAGVNEQFF. The gene calls are TRBV29-1 and TRBJ2-1, with TRBD2 matching over 10 bases. J lost 7 bases, V lost 3 bases, and 6 bases had no gene match. Germline values: CDR1 SQVTM, CDR2 ANQGSEA. The CDR3 has 14 residues.

This clonotype was found a few times. The J gene is TRBJ1-1, the V gene TRBV4-3; 8 bases are shared with TRBD1. J lost 4 bases, V lost 1 base, and 8 bases had no gene match. Germline V CDR1 and CDR2: LGHNA, YSLEER. The CDR3 runs to 16 residues. The chain's CDR3 is CASSQVGGQGATEAFF. The CDR3 coding sequence is TGCGCCAGCAGCCAAGTGGGGGGGCAGGGGGCCACTGAAGCTTTCTTT.

This clonotype was found many times. The V gene is TRBV6-1, the J gene TRBJ2-7, with D uncertain. This CDR3 spans 14 amino acids. Per germline, CDR1 MNHNS and CDR2 SASEGT. V lost 6 bases, J lost 6 bases, and 18 bases lay in between. The CDR3 loop reads CASSPTLASVEQYF. The CDR3 nucleotides are TGTGCCAGCAGCCCGACCCTCGCATCGGTCGAGCAGTACTTC.

In this sample, this clonotype turned up many times. The chain is built from TRBV3-1 and TRBJ2-2; 7 nucleotides align to TRBD1. Germline CDR1 is LGHDT and CDR2 is YNNKEL (reference sequence). V shed 1 base and J 0 bases; nucleotides not matched to a gene: 8. The CDR3 spans 18 residues. CDR3 sequence (DNA): TGTGCCAGCAGCCAAGGATACCCGGGACAGCCGAACACCGGGGAGCTGTTTTTT. Encoded protein: CASSQGYPGQPNTGELFF.

The chain combines TRBV29-1 with TRBJ1-5; D ambiguous. Germline assignment: CDR1 SQVTM and CDR2 ANQGSEA. CDR3 size: 12 residues. V lost 7 bases and J 2 bases, leaving 9 bases between the germline ends. CDR3 bases: TGCAGCGCCGGCGCGGGCAATCAGCCCCAGCATTTT. Amino acid sequence: CSAGAGNQPQHF.